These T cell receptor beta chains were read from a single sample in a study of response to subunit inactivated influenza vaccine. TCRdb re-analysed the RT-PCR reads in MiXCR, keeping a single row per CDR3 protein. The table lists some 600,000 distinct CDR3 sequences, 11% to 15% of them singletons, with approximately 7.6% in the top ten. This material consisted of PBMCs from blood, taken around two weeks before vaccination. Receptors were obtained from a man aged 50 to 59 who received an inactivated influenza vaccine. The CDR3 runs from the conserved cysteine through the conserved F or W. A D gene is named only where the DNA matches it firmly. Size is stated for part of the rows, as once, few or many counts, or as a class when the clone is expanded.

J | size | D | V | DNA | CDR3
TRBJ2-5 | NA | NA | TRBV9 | TGTGCCAGCAGCGGGGTAGGAGAGACCCAGTACTTC | CASSGVGETQYF
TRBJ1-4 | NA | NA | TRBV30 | TGTGCCTGGAGTGTAAGACAGTTAAAGGAAAAACTGTTTTTT | CAWSVRQLKEKLFF
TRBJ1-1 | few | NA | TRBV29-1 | TGCAGCGTTGATGAGGGATTCACTGAAGCTTTCTTT | CSVDEGFTEAFF
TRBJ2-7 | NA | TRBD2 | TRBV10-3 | TGTGCCATCAGAGTAGCGGGGACCTACGAGCAGTACTTC | CAIRVAGTYEQYF
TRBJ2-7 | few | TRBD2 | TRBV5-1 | TGCGCCAGCAGCTTACGGACTAGCGGGGAAACCTACGAGCAGTACTTC | CASSLRTSGETYEQYF
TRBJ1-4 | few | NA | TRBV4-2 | TGTGCCAGCAGCCAAGATCCGGCCACGAGGGGTGAAAAACTGTTTTTT | CASSQDPATRGEKLFF
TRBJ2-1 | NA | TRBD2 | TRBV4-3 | TGCGCCAGCAGCCAAGAATATCGGCTAGCGGGTTCCTCCTACAATGAGCAGTTCTTC | CASSQEYRLAGSSYNEQFF
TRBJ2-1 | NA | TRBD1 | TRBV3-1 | TGTGCCAGCAGCCGAATGCCGGGACAGCAGGCCTACAATGAGCAGTTCTTC | CASSRMPGQQAYNEQFF
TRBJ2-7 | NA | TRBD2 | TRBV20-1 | TGCAGTGCTCATTCCCCTAGCGGGAGCTACGAGCAGTACTTC | CSAHSPSGSYEQYF
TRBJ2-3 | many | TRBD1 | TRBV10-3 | TGTGCCATCAGCGCCGGGACAGGGGGCACAGATACGCAGTATTTT | CAISAGTGGTDTQYF
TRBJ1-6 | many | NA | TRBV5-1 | TGCGCCAGCAGCTTGAGGACGAGGAATTCACCCCTCCACTTT | CASSLRTRNSPLHF
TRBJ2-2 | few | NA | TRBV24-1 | TGTGCCACCAGGGGACTGAACACCGGGGAGCTGTTTTTT | CATRGLNTGELFF
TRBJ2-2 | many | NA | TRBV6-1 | TGTGCCAGCAGTGAACCCAGGGTCGGCACCGGGGAGCTGTTTTTT | CASSEPRVGTGELFF
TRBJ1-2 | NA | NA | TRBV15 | TGTGCCACCAGCAGAGGAACGGAGTACTATGGCTACACCTTC | CATSRGTEYYGYTF
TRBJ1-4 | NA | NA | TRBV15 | TGTGCCACCAGCAGAGATCGGACAGCAACTAATGAAAAACTGTTTTTT | CATSRDRTATNEKLFF
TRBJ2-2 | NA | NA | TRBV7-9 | TGTGCCAGCAGCCCCTCCATAGACTCGAACACCGGGGAGCTGTTTTTT | CASSPSIDSNTGELFF
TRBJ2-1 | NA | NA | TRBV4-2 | TGTGCCAGCAGCCAAGACCGGCCCCTCCTACCGTACAATGAGCAGTTCTTC | CASSQDRPLLPYNEQFF
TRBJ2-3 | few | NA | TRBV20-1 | TGCAGTGCTGGAACAACTTCGGGTTCGGATACGCAGTATTTT | CSAGTTSGSDTQYF
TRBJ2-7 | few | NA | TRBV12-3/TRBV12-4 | TGTGCCAGCAGTTTAGAGGGGAGCGGACCCTACGAGCAGTACTTC | CASSLEGSGPYEQYF
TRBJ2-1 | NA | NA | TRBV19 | TGTGCCAGTAGTATAGCAGGGCCCTACTACAATGAGCAGTTCTTC | CASSIAGPYYNEQFF
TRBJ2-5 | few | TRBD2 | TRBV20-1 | TGCAGTGCCAGGGAGGGCAGCTTCCAAGAGACCCAGTACTTC | CSAREGSFQETQYF
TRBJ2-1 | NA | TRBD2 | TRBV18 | TGTGCCAGCTCACCACTAACTAGCGGGAGTTTGAATTGGCAGTTCTTC | CASSPLTSGSLNWQFF
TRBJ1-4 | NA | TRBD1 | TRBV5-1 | TGCGCCAGCAGCCCTGGGGGGACAGCAACTAATGAAAAACTGTTTTTT | CASSPGGTATNEKLFF
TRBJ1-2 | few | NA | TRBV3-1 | TGTGCCAGCAGCCAAGATTTTGGGCTACTCTTC | CASSQDFGLLF
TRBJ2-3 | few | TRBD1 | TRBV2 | TGTGCCAGCAGTGGGGACAGGACCTACACAGATACGCAGTATTTT | CASSGDRTYTDTQYF
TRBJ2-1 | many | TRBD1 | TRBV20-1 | TGCAGTGCTAACCACGGACAGGGGAGGTATTTCAATGAGCAGTTCTTC | CSANHGQGRYFNEQFF
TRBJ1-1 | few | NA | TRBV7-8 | TGTGCCAGCAGCTTAACGTTCCCAGGAGGGTTCACTGAAGCTTTCTTT | CASSLTFPGGFTEAFF
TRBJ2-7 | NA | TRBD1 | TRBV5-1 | TGCGCCAGCAGCTTCTCAGGGGGCGAGTACGAGCAGTACTTC | CASSFSGGEYEQYF
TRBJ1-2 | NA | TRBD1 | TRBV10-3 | TGTGCCATCAGAGACAGGGACCCTGATGGCTACACCTTC | CAIRDRDPDGYTF
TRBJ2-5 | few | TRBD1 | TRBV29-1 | TGCAGCGTTGAACCCAGGGGGCAGGCGGGACGGCCTCAAGAGACCCAGTACTTC | CSVEPRGQAGRPQETQYF
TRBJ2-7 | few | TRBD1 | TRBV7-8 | TGTGCCAGCAGCATGACAGGGGACTCCTACGAGCAGTACTTC | CASSMTGDSYEQYF
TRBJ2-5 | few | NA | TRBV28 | TGTGCCAGCAGTTTATTCGGGGGCAAAGAGACCCAGTACTTC | CASSLFGGKETQYF
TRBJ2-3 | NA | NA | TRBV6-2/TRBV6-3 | TGTGCCAGCAGTTACGGGACAAACACAGATACGCAGTATTTT | CASSYGTNTDTQYF
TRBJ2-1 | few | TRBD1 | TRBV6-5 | TGTGCCAGCAGTTTCTCCTCGGACAGGGGAGAGTACAATGAGCAGTTCTTC | CASSFSSDRGEYNEQFF
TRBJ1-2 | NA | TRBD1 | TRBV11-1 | TGTGCCAGCAGCCCCGGGACAGGTCAAGGGGACGGATACTATGGCTACACCTTC | CASSPGTGQGDGYYGYTF
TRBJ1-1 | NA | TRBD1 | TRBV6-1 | TGTGCCAGTCACGGGACAGGTCGGACTGAAGCTTTCTTT | CASHGTGRTEAFF
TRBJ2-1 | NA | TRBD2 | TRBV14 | TGTGCCAGCAGTCTCTATACCCCTCTTAGCGGGAGAAATGAGCAGTTCTTC | CASSLYTPLSGRNEQFF
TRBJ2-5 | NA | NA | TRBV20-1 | TGCAGTGCCCATGTGCCGGGGCTGAAAGAGACCCAGTACTTC | CSAHVPGLKETQYF
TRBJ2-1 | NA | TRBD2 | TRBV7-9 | TGTGCCAGCAGCTCCTTAGCGGGGCCAACCGGGGATGAGCAGTTCTTC | CASSSLAGPTGDEQFF
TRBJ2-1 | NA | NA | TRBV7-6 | TGTGCCAGCAGCTTAGATGTGGGCGTGTGGCGTGGTGAGCAGTTCTTC | CASSLDVGVWRGEQFF
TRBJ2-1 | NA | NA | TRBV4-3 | TGCGCCAGCAGCCAAGTGGAATCGGATGAGCAGTTCTTC | CASSQVESDEQFF
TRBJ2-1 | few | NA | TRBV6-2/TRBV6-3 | TGTGCCAGCAGTCCCAGACCATACAATGAGCAGTTCTTC | CASSPRPYNEQFF
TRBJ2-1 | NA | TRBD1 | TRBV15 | TGTGCCACCAGCCCCTGGGACAGGGGGCGGGAGTTCTTC | CATSPWDRGREFF
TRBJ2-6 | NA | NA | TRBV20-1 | TGCAGTGCCGGGGGAGGTCGCTCTGGGGCCAACGTCCTGACTTTC | CSAGGGRSGANVLTF
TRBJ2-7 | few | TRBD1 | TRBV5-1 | TGCGCCAGCAGCTTGGTTGGACAGGGGAGGGACGAGCAGTACTTC | CASSLVGQGRDEQYF
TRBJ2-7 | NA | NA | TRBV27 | TGTGCCAGCAGTTTATCCCCAGCGACCGGGAGCGAGCAGTACTTC | CASSLSPATGSEQYF
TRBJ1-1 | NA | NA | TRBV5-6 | TGTGCCAGCTTACCGGGACCGGCCACGAACACTGAAGCTTTCTTT | CASLPGPATNTEAFF
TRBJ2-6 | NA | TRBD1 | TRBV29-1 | TGCAGCGTTTCCGGACAGGCAAGCTCTGGGGCCAACGTCCTGACTTTC | CSVSGQASSGANVLTF
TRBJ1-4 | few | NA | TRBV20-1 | TGCAGTGTCTCCCGGACGGCCGAAAAACTGTTTTTT | CSVSRTAEKLFF
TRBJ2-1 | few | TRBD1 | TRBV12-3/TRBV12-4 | TGTGCCAGCAGTTTCCTCTTGGGACAGTACAATGAGCAGTTCTTC | CASSFLLGQYNEQFF
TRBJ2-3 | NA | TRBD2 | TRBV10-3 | TGTGCCATCAGGGGGACTAGCGGTGTAGATACGCAGTATTTT | CAIRGTSGVDTQYF
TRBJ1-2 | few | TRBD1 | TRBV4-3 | TGCGCCAGCAGCCAGCATCCACCGGGACAGCAAGCCTATGGCTACACCTTC | CASSQHPPGQQAYGYTF
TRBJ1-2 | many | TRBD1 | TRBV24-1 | TGTGCCACCAGTGAGGGGACAGTAAACTATGGCTACACCTTC | CATSEGTVNYGYTF